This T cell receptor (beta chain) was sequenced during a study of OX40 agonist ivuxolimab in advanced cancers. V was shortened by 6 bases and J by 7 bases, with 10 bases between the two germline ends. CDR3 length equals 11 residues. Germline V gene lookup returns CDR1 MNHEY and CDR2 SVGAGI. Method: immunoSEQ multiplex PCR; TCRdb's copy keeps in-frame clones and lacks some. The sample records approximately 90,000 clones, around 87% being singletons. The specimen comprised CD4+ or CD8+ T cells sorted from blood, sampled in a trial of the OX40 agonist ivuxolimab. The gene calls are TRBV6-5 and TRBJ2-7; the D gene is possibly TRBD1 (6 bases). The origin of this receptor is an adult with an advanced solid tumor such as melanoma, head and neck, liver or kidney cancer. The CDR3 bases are TGTGCCAGCAGCCTACAGGGAGAGCAGTACTTC. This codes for CASSLQGEQYF.